This record covers a single T cell receptor (beta chain). Its antigen remains unknown. Sample-barcoded 5' priming and a J-beta primer mix drove a second PCR of 7 to 11 cycles. CDR3-containing paired-end reads numbering at least 2.5 million came from each sample. MiXCR, run by TCRdb on the 5' RACE reads, gives a single entry per CDR3 protein. The sample holds around 1.5 million distinct CDR3 sequences; 59% are singletons and the top ten take roughly 7%. This entry comes from a study of blood T cells in healthy people across ages. Study findings and constraints: The long-lived group displayed more naive CD4+ cells, plus higher diversity, than the aged donors did. The study found TCR beta diversity correlated strongly with naive T cell percentage. PBMC samples, being unsorted, prevented any conclusive comparison of naive and antigen-experienced cells.

Sequencing was performed on blood. The source of this sequence is a man aged 18 to 35 in good health.

CDR3 coding DNA: TGCGCCAGCAGCGCAACCGAAAGGGCCACAGATACGCAGTATTTT. It yields the protein CASSATERATDTQYF. The chain uses TRBV10-1 and TRBJ2-3, with D hard to call. The CDR3 has 15 amino acids. In germline, CDR1 is WNHNN, CDR2 SYGVQD (reference sequence). V gave up 6 bases and J gave up 2 bases, with 15 bases separating them.